Listed below are T cell receptor beta chains from one sample, sequenced in a study of T-cell memory formation after mild COVID-19. TCRdb recomputed calls from the 5' RACE reads with MiXCR, one row per CDR3 protein. Of 68,000 or so distinct CDR3 sequences listed, 16% are singletons. The sequencing sample was made of PBMCs or a T cell subset sorted from them (not recorded which). Receptors were obtained from an adult woman who had mild COVID-19 (a few samples of this study predate the infection). Cell type and time point are not known. CDR3s include the opening cysteine and the closing phenylalanine or tryptophan. Fields, in order: clone size, D gene, V gene, J gene, CDR3 protein, CDR3 DNA. The D gene is left open where the match is weak. Clone size is not always given. Where it is, it says once, few, many or a class for expanded clones.

NA,NA,TRBV4-2,TRBJ1-1,CASSQDASGNTEAFF,TGTGCCAGCAGCCAAGATGCCTCAGGGAACACTGAAGCTTTCTTT
NA,TRBD1,TRBV10-3,TRBJ1-1,CAISRQGADTEAFF,TGTGCCATCAGCCGGCAGGGGGCGGACACTGAAGCTTTCTTT
NA,NA,TRBV4-3,TRBJ2-1,CASSQEARPYNEQFF,TGCGCCAGCAGCCAAGAAGCTAGACCCTACAATGAGCAGTTCTTC
NA,NA,TRBV6-2/TRBV6-3,TRBJ2-1,CASTRDYGPGNNEQFF,TGTGCCAGCACCCGAGACTATGGCCCAGGGAACAATGAGCAGTTCTTC
NA,NA,TRBV5-1,TRBJ1-3,CASSPTAGSGNTIYF,TGCGCCAGCAGCCCCACGGCTGGCTCTGGAAACACCATATATTTT
NA,NA,TRBV19,TRBJ2-5,CASSRGTLASETQYF,TGTGCCAGTAGTCGGGGGACTCTCGCGTCGGAGACCCAGTACTTC
few,TRBD2,TRBV12-3/TRBV12-4,TRBJ2-1,CASSLPLAGSYNEQFF,TGTGCCAGCAGTTTACCCCTAGCGGGCTCCTACAATGAGCAGTTCTTC
NA,NA,TRBV7-9,TRBJ1-1,CASSSRGGTEAFF,TGTGCCAGCAGCTCTCGCGGGGGCACTGAAGCTTTCTTT
few,NA,TRBV7-9,TRBJ2-2,CASPRHTNTGELFF,TGTGCCAGCCCTAGACACACGAACACCGGGGAGCTGTTTTTT
few,TRBD2,TRBV12-3/TRBV12-4,TRBJ2-3,CASSGGTSGGARDTQYF,TGTGCCAGCAGTGGAGGGACTAGCGGGGGGGCTCGGGATACGCAGTATTTT
NA,TRBD2,TRBV6-5,TRBJ2-3,CASSYSAGGDTQYF,TGTGCCAGCAGTTACTCGGCGGGAGGAGATACGCAGTATTTT
NA,TRBD2,TRBV5-1,TRBJ2-7,CASSLTSGGSYEQYF,TGCGCCAGCAGTCTAACTAGCGGGGGCTCCTACGAGCAGTACTTC
few,NA,TRBV7-9,TRBJ1-2,CASSSPRVTANYGYTF,TGTGCCAGCAGCTCCCCCCGTGTGACAGCTAACTATGGCTACACCTTC
few,TRBD1,TRBV24-1,TRBJ2-2,CATSDPMTGVTGELFF,TGTGCCACCAGTGATCCGATGACAGGGGTCACCGGGGAGCTGTTTTTT
few,NA,TRBV12-3/TRBV12-4,TRBJ2-5,CASSLVAGAQETQYF,TGTGCCAGCAGTTTAGTGGCGGGGGCCCAAGAGACCCAGTACTTC
NA,NA,TRBV7-9,TRBJ1-1,CASSPPGGMNTEAFF,TGTGCCAGCAGCCCACCGGGGGGTATGAACACTGAAGCTTTCTTT
few,TRBD1,TRBV3-1,TRBJ1-5,CASSPGTVNSNQPQHF,TGTGCCAGCAGCCCCGGGACAGTCAATAGCAATCAGCCCCAGCATTTT
NA,NA,TRBV5-5,TRBJ1-2,CASSLAWHLQNYGYTF,TGTGCCAGCAGCTTGGCGTGGCACTTACAGAACTATGGCTACACCTTC
NA,NA,TRBV19,TRBJ2-7,CASSISGDYEQYF,TGTGCCAGTAGTATTTCGGGGGACTACGAGCAGTACTTC
NA,NA,TRBV4-3,TRBJ1-1,CASSQDNSGPYTEAFF,TGCGCCAGCAGCCAAGATAACTCAGGGCCGTACACTGAAGCTTTCTTT
many,NA,TRBV20-1,TRBJ2-7,CSARGAAWQYF,TGCAGTGCTCGAGGGGCTGCGTGGCAGTACTTC
few,TRBD2,TRBV7-2,TRBJ2-1,CASSIGTSGYNEQFF,TGTGCCAGCAGCATCGGGACTAGCGGATACAATGAGCAGTTCTTC
NA,NA,TRBV9,TRBJ2-7,CASSADFDEQYF,TGTGCCAGCAGCGCTGACTTTGACGAGCAGTACTTC
few,NA,TRBV20-1,TRBJ2-7,CSAKPDFRDPYEQYF,TGCAGTGCCAAACCAGATTTCCGGGACCCCTACGAGCAGTACTTC
many,NA,TRBV5-1,TRBJ1-1,CASSLGQGGTEAFF,TGCGCCAGCAGCTTGGGCCAGGGAGGCACTGAAGCTTTCTTT
NA,NA,TRBV12-3/TRBV12-4,TRBJ1-1,CASSTSEKRVMGTEAFF,TGTGCCAGCAGTACATCAGAAAAGAGGGTAATGGGCACTGAAGCTTTCTTT
few,NA,TRBV2,TRBJ2-3,CASSEGTYTQYF,TGTGCCAGCAGTGAAGGAACATATACGCAGTATTTT
few,NA,TRBV6-6,TRBJ1-1,CASSSHPRPGQNTEAFF,TGTGCCAGCAGCAGCCACCCCCGTCCGGGACAGAACACTGAAGCTTTCTTT
NA,TRBD2,TRBV11-2,TRBJ2-1,CASRAGTIPGNEQFF,TGTGCCTCCCGGGCCGGGACTATACCTGGCAATGAGCAGTTCTTC
few,NA,TRBV9,TRBJ2-7,CASSVAGANTYEQYF,TGTGCCAGCAGCGTAGCCGGGGCCAATACCTACGAGCAGTACTTC